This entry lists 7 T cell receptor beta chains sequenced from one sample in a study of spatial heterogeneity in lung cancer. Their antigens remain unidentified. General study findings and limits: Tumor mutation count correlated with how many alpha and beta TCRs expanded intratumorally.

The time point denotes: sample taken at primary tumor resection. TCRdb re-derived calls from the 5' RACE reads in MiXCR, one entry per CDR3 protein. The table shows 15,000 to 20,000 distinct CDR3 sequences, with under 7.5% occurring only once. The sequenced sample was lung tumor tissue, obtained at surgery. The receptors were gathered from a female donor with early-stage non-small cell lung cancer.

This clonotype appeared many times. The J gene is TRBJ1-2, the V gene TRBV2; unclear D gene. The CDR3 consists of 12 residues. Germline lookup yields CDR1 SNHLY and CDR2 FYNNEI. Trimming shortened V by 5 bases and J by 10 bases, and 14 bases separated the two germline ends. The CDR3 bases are TGTGCCAGCAGTCCGGTCGGCAGTTACTACACCTTC. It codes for CASSPVGSYYTF.

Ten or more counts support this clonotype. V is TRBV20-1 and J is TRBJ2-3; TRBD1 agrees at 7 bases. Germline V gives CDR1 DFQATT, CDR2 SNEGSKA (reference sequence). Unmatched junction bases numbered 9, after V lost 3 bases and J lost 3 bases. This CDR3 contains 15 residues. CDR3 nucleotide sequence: TGCAGTGCTAGCCTGACAGGGCCCGATACAGATACGCAGTATTTT. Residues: CSASLTGPDTDTQYF.

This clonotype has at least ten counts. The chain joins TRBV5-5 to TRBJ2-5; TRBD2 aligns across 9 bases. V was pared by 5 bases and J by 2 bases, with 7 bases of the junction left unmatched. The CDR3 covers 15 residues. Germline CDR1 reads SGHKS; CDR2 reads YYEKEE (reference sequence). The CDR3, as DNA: TGTGCCAGCAGGAAAGCGGGAGGAAGACAAGAGACCCAGTACTTC. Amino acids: CASRKAGGRQETQYF.

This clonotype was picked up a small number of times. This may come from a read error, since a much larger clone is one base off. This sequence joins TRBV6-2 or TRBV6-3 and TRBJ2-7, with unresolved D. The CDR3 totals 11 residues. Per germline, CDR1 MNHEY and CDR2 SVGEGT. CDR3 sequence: CVSSFNYEQYF. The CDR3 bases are TGTGTCAGCAGTTTCAATTACGAGCAGTACTTC.

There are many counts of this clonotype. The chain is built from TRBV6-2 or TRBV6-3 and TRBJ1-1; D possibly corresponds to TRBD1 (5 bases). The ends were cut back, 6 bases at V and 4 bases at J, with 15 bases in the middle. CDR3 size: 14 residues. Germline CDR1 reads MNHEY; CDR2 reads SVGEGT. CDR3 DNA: TGTGCCAGCAGGCCGGGACTTAGGGGCACTGAAGCTTTCTTT. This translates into CASRPGLRGTEAFF.

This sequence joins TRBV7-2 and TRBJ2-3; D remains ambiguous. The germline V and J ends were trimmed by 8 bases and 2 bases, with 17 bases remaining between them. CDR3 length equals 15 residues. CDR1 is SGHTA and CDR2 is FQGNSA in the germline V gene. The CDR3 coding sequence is TGTGCCAGCCGAGGTCCAACGGTAATCACAGATACGCAGTATTTT. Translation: CASRGPTVITDTQYF.

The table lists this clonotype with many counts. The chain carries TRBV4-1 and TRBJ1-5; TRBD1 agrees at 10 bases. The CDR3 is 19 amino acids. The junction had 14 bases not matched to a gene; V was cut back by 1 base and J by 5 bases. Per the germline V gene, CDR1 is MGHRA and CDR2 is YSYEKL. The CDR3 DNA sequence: TGCGCCAGCAGCCAAGCGATACCGATCGGGACAGGGGTCGATCAGCCCCAGCATTTT. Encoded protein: CASSQAIPIGTGVDQPQHF.